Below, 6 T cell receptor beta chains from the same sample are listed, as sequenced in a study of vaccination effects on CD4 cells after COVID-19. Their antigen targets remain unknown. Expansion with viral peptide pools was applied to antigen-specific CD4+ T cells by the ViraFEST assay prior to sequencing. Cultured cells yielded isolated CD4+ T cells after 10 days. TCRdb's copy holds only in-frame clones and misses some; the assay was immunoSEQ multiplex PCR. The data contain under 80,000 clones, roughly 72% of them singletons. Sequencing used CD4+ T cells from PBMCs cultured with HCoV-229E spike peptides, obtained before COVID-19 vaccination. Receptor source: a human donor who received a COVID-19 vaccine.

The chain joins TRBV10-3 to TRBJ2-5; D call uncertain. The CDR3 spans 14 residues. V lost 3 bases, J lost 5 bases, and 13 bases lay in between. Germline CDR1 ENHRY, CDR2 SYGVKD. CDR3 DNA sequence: TGTGCCATCAGTGACAGCGACGGTGGGGAGACCCAGTACTTC. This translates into CAISDSDGGETQYF.

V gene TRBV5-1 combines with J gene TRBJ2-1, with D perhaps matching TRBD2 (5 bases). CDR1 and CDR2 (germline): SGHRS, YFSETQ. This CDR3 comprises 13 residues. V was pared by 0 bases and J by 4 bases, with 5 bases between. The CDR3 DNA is TGCGCCAGCAGCTTGGGGACTTACAATGAGCAGTTCTTC. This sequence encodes CASSLGTYNEQFF.

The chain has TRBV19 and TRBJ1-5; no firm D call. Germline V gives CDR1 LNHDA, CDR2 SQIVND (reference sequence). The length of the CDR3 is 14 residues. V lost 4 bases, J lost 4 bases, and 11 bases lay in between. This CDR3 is CASSSRSRNQPQHF. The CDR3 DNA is TGTGCCAGTAGTAGCAGGAGCCGGAATCAGCCCCAGCATTTT. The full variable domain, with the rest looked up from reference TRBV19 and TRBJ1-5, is DGGITQSPKYLFRKEGQNVTLSCEQNLNHDAMYWYRQDPGQGLRLIYYSQIVNDFQKGDIAEGYSVSREKKESFPLTVTSAQKNPTAFYLCASSSRSRNQPQHFGDGTRLSIL.

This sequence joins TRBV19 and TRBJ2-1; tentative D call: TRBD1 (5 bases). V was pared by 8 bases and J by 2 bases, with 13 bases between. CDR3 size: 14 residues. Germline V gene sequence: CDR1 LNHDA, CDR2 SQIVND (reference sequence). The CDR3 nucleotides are TGTGCCAGTGTGCGGCAGGGTGCCTACAATGAGCAGTTCTTC. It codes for CASVRQGAYNEQFF.

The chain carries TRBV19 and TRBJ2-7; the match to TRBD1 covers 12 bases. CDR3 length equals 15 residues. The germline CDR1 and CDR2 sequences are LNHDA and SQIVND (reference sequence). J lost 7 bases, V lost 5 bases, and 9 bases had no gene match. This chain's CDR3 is CASSLPGQGAREQYV. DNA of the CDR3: TGTGCCAGTAGTTTACCGGGACAGGGGGCGCGGGAGCAGTACGTC.

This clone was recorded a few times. The CDR3 sequence: CASSLELRLSGNTIYF. CDR3 nucleotides: TGTGCCAGCAGCTTGGAGCTCCGCCTGAGTGGAAACACCATATATTTT. This chain connects TRBV5-6 to TRBJ1-3, with D hard to call. V lost 0 bases, J lost 3 bases, and 13 bases lay in between. Germline loops: CDR1 SGHDT, CDR2 YYEEEE. CDR3 length equals 16 residues.